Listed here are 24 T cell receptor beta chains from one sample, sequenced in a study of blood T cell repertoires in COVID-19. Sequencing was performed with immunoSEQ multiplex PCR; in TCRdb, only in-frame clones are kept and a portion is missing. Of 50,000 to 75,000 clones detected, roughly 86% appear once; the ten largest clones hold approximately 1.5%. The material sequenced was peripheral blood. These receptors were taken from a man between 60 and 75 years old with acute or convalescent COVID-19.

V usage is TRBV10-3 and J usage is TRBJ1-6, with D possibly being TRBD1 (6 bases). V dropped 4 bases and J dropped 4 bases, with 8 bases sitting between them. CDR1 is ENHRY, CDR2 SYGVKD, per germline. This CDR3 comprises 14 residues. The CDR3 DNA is TGTGCCATCAGTGGGACAGATTATAATTCACCCCTCCACTTT. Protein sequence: CAISGTDYNSPLHF.

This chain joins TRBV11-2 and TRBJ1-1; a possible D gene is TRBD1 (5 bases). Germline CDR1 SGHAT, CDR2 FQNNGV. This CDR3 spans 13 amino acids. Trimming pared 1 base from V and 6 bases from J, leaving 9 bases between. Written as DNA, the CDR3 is TGTGCCAGCAGCTTAGTTTCCAGGGCTGAAGCTTTCTTT. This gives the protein CASSLVSRAEAFF.

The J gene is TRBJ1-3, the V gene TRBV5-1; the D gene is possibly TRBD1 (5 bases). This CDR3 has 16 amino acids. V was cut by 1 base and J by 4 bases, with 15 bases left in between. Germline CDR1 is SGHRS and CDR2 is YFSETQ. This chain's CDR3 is CASSLRSGLGGNTIYF. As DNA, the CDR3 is TGCGCCAGCAGCTTGAGGTCGGGACTAGGGGGAAACACCATATATTTT.

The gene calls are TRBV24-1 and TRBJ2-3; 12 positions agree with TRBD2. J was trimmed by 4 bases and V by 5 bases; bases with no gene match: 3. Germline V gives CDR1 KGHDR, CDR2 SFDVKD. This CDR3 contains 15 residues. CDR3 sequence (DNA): TGTGCCACCAGTGGACTAGCGGGGGTCGCAGATACGCAGTATTTT. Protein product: CATSGLAGVADTQYF.

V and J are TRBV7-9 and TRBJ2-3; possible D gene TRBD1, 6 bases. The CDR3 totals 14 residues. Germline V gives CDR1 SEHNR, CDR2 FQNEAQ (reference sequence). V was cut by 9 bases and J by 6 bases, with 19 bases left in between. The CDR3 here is CASIRAGETDTQYF. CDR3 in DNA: TGTGCCAGTATCCGGGCAGGGGAGACCGATACGCAGTATTTT.

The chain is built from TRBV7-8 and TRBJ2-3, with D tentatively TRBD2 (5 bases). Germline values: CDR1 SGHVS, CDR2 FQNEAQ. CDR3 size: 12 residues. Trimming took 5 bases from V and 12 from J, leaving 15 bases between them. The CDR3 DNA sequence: TGTGCCAGCAGCCCTTCCTTGGCGGGTCAGTATTTT. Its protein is CASSPSLAGQYF.

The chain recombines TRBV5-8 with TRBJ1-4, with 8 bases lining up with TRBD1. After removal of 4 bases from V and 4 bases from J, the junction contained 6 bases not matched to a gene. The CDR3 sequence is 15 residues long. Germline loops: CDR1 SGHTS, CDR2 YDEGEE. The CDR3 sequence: CASSPRGQVNEKLFF. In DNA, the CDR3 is TGTGCCAGCAGCCCCCGGGGACAGGTTAATGAAAAACTGTTTTTT.

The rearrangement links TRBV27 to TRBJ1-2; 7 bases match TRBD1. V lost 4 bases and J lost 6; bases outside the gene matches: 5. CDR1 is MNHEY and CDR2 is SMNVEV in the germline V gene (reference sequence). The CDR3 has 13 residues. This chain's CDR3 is CASSWGQGDGYTF. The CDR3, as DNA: TGTGCCAGCAGTTGGGGCCAGGGGGATGGCTACACCTTC.

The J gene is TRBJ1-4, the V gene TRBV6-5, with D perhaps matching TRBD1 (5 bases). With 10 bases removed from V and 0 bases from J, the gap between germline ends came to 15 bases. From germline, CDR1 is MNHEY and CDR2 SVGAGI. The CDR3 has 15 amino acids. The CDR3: CATQGGVATNEKLFF. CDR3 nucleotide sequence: TGTGCCACCCAGGGTGGAGTTGCAACTAATGAAAAACTGTTTTTT.

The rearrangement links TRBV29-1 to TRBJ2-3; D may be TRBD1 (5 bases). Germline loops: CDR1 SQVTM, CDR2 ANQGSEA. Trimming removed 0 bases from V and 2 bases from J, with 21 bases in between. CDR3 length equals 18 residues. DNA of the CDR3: TGCAGCGTTGAAGATGTCGAGGACAACTCATTCACCACAGATACGCAGTATTTT. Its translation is CSVEDVEDNSFTTDTQYF.

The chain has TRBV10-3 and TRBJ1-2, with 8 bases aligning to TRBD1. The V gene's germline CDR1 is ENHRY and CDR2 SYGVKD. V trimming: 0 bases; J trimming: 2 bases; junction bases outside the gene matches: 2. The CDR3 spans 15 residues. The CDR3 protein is CAISESAGGNYGYTF. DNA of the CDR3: TGTGCCATCAGTGAGTCGGCAGGGGGCAACTATGGCTACACCTTC.

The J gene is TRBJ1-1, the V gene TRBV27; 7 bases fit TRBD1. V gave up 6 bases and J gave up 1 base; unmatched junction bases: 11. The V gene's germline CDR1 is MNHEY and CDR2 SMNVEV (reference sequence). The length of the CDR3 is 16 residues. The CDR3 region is CASSSRRDRRNTEAFF. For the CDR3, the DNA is TGTGCCAGCAGCTCACGCCGGGACAGAAGGAACACTGAAGCTTTCTTT.

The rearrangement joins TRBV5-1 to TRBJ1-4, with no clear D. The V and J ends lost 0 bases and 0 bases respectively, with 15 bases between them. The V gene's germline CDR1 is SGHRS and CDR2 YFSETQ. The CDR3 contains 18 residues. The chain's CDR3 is CASSLDVRVTATNEKLFF. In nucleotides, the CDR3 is TGCGCCAGCAGCTTGGATGTGCGGGTAACAGCAACTAATGAAAAACTGTTTTTT.

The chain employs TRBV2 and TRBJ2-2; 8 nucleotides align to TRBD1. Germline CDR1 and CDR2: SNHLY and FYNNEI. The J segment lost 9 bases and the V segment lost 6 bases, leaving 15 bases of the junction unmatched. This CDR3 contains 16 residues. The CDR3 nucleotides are TGTGCCAGCAGCTTCGGACAGGGTCTGGGGGACCGGGAGCTGTTTTTT. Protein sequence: CASSFGQGLGDRELFF.

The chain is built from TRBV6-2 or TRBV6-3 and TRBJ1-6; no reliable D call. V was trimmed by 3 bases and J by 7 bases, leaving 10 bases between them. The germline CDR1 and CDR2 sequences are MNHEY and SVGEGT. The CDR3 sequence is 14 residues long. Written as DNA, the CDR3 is TGTGCCAGCAGTTATGAGGAGGGCAATTCACCCCTCCACTTT. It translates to CASSYEEGNSPLHF.

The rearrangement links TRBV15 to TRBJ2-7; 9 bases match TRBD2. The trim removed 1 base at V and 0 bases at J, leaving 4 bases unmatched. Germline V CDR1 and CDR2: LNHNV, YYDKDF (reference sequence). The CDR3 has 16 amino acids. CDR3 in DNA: TGTGCCACCAGCAGAGGCTCGACTAGCGGCTCCTACGAGCAGTACTTC. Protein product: CATSRGSTSGSYEQYF.

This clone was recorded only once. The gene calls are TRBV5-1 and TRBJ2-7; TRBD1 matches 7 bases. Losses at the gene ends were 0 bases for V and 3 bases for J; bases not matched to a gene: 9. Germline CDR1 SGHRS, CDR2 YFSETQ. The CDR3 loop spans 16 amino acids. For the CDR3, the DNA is TGCGCCAGCAGCTTGGGGGGAACAGGGGTTTTCTACGAGCAGTACTTC. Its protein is CASSLGGTGVFYEQYF.

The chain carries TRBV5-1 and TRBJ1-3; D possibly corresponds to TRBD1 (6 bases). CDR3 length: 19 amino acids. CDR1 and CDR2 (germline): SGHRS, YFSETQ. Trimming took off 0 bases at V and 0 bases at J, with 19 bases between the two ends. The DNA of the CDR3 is TGCGCCAGCAGCTTGGTAGTCAGGGGACCGGTAAGCTCTGGAAACACCATATATTTT. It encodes CASSLVVRGPVSSGNTIYF.

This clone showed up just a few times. Here the CDR3 reads CASSLDSNEQFF. The CDR3 nucleotides are TGTGCCAGCAGCTTGGACTCCAATGAGCAGTTCTTC. The chain links TRBV5-4 to TRBJ2-1; D is unclear. This CDR3 is built from 12 residues. V was shortened by 0 bases and J by 6 bases, with 4 bases between the two germline ends. Germline V gene data show CDR1 as SGHNT and CDR2 as YYREEE (reference sequence). Variable domain in full (rest from reference TRBV5-4 and TRBJ2-1): ETGVTQSPTHLIKTRGQQVTLRCSSQSGHNTVSWYQQALGQGPQFIFQYYREEENGRGNFPPRFSGLQFPNYSSELNVNALELDDSALYLCASSLDSNEQFFGPGTRLTVL.

The chain's CDR3 is CASSLLGAGTAGEQFF. The DNA for the CDR3 is TGTGCCAGCAGCTTATTGGGCGCCGGGACTGCCGGTGAGCAGTTCTTC. V and J are TRBV7-6 and TRBJ2-1, with D perhaps TRBD2 (6 bases). CDR3 length: 16 residues. V was trimmed by 2 bases and J by 9 bases, leaving 20 bases between them. In germline, CDR1 is SGHVS, CDR2 FNYEAQ.

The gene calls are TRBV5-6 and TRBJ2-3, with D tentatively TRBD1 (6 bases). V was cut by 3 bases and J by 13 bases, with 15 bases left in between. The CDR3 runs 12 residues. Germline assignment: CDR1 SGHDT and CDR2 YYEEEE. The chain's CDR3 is CASSSNRALEYF. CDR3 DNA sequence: TGTGCCAGCAGCTCTAACAGGGCCCTGGAGTATTTT.

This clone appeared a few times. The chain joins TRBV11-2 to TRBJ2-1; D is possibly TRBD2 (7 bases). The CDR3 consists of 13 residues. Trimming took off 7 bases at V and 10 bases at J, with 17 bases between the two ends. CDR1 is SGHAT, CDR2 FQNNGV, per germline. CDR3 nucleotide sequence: TGTGCCAGCAACACCGGGGGGACACTGGAGCAGTTCTTC. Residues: CASNTGGTLEQFF.

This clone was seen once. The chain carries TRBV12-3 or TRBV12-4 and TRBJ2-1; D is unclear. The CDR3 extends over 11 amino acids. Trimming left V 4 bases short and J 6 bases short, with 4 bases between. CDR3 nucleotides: TGTGCCAGCAGTTCGTTCAATGAGCAGTTCTTC. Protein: CASSSFNEQFF.

The chain's CDR3 is CATSDWDRGSYEQYF. CDR3 in DNA: TGTGCCACCAGTGATTGGGACAGGGGGTCCTACGAGCAGTACTTC. The V gene is TRBV24-1, the J gene TRBJ2-7; 11 bases line up with TRBD1. The CDR3 runs to 15 residues. Germline loops: CDR1 KGHDR, CDR2 SFDVKD. The trim removed 2 bases at V and 1 base at J, leaving 0 bases unmatched.